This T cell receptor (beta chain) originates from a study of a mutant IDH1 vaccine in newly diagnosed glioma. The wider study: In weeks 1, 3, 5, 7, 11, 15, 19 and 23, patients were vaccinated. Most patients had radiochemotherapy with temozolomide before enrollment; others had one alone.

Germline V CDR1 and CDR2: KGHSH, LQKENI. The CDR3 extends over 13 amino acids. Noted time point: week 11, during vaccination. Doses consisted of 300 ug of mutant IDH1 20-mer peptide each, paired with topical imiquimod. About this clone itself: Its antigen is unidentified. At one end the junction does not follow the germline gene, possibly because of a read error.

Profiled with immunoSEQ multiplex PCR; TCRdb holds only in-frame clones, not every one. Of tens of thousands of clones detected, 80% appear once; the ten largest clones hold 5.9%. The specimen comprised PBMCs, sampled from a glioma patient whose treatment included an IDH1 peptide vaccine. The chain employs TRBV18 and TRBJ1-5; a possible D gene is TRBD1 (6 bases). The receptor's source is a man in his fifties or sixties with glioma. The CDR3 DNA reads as TGTACCAGCTCTCCGGACAGAGCTCAGCCCCAGCATTTT. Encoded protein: CTSSPDRAQPQHF. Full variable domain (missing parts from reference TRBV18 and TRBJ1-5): NAGVMQNPRHLVRRRGQEARLRCSPMKGHSHVYWYRQLPEEGLKFMVYLQKENIIDESGMPKERFSAEFPKEGPSILRIQQVVRGDSAAYFCTSSPDRAQPQHFGDGTRLSIL.